The 9 T cell receptor beta chains given below trace back to one sample, sequenced in a study of T cells in localized non-small cell lung cancer. Using immunoSEQ multiplex PCR, the repertoire was profiled, and TCRdb retains in-frame clones only, with some absent. Of 25,000 to 30,000 clones listed, 88% are singletons. Sequences were derived from peripheral blood, sampled before any cancer treatment. These receptors all stem from a female donor older than 55 with stage III squamous cell lung carcinoma.

The chain recombines TRBV5-1 with TRBJ2-5; no clear D gene. The germline V gene has CDR1 SGHRS and CDR2 YFSETQ. The CDR3 has 16 residues. Trimming took 2 bases from V and 1 from J, leaving 15 bases between them. CDR3 sequence reads: CASSLYPGSVQETQYF. The CDR3 bases are TGCGCCAGCAGCTTATATCCCGGAAGTGTCCAAGAGACCCAGTACTTC.

This chain links TRBV7-8 with TRBJ2-5; D perhaps matches TRBD1 (6 bases). This CDR3 spans 15 amino acids. Trimming left V 0 bases short and J 5 bases short, with 13 bases between. The V gene's germline CDR1 is SGHVS and CDR2 FQNEAQ. CDR3 nucleotides: TGTGCCAGCAGCTTAGCGCCGTTCAGGGGTGAGACCCAGTACTTC. Amino acid sequence: CASSLAPFRGETQYF.

The chain is built from TRBV6-5 and TRBJ2-7, with no clear D. V shed 2 bases and J shed 2 bases, with 7 bases lying between them. Germline lookup yields CDR1 MNHEY and CDR2 SVGAGI. This CDR3 has 13 amino acids. As DNA, the CDR3 is TGTGCCAGCAGTTACCTCAAAGCCTACGAGCAGTACTTC. Protein: CASSYLKAYEQYF.

This chain joins TRBV27 and TRBJ2-1; 13 positions agree with TRBD2. The CDR3 runs 19 residues. With V trimmed by 2 bases and J by 5 bases, 12 bases remained unmatched. The germline gives CDR1 MNHEY, CDR2 SMNVEV (reference sequence). The CDR3 sequence is CASSLRTSGSRIDNNEQFF. The DNA for the CDR3 is TGTGCCAGCAGTTTAAGGACTAGCGGGAGCCGGATCGACAACAATGAGCAGTTCTTC.

For the CDR3, the DNA is TGTGCCAGCAGCTTAGACAGGAACACTGAAGCTTTCTTT. Residues: CASSLDRNTEAFF. The V gene is TRBV11-3, the J gene TRBJ1-1; D is unresolved. CDR1 is SGHNT and CDR2 is YENEEA in the germline V gene. V was pared by 0 bases and J by 1 base, with 3 bases between. This CDR3 spans 13 amino acids.

This chain links TRBV28 with TRBJ2-5; D may be TRBD1 (6 bases). From germline, CDR1 is MDHEN and CDR2 SYDVKM. The germline V and J ends were trimmed by 5 bases and 5 bases, with 12 bases remaining between them. The CDR3 runs to 13 residues. DNA of the CDR3: TGTGCCAGCAGTCCCAGGGGTAGGGAGACCCAGTACTTC. Its translation: CASSPRGRETQYF. The full variable domain, rest sourced from reference TRBV28 and TRBJ2-5, is DVKVTQSSRYLVKRTGEKVFLECVQDMDHENMFWYRQDPGLGLRLIYFSYDVKMKEKGDIPEGYSVSREKKERFSLILESASTNQTSMYLCASSPRGRETQYFGPGTRLLVL.

The V call is TRBV27, the J call TRBJ1-2, with no clear D. Germline CDR1 is MNHEY and CDR2 is SMNVEV (reference sequence). The CDR3 has 13 amino acids. Trimming left V 3 bases short and J 1 base short, with 6 bases between. The CDR3 spells CASSFSVNYGYTF. CDR3 bases: TGTGCCAGCAGTTTCTCGGTTAACTATGGCTACACCTTC.

The chain employs TRBV9 and TRBJ1-6; tentatively, D is TRBD1 (5 bases). This CDR3 contains 17 residues. Germline V gene lookup returns CDR1 SGDLS and CDR2 YYNGEE. The germline V and J ends were trimmed by 3 bases and 1 base, with 14 bases remaining between them. The CDR3 reads CASSAGLLRSYNSPLHF. The CDR3 DNA follows: TGTGCCAGCAGCGCGGGACTTTTGAGGTCCTATAATTCACCCCTCCACTTT.

The table lists this clone with a count of one. V gene TRBV30 combines with J gene TRBJ1-3, with unresolved D. Germline V gene lookup returns CDR1 GTSNPN and CDR2 SVGIG (reference sequence). The CDR3 has 17 amino acids. Trimming left V 3 bases short and J 0 bases short, with 18 bases between. CDR3 bases: TGTGCCTGGAGGGGAGGGTCCTCCCGCTCCTCTGGAAACACCATATATTTT. Protein product: CAWRGGSSRSSGNTIYF. The full variable domain, in which reference TRBV30 and TRBJ1-3 provide the parts outside the CDR3, is SQTIHQWPATLVQPVGSPLSLECTVEGTSNPNLYWYRQAAGRGLQLLFYSVGIGQISSEVPQNLSASRPQDRQFILSSKKLLLSDSGFYLCAWRGGSSRSSGNTIYFGEGSWLTVV.